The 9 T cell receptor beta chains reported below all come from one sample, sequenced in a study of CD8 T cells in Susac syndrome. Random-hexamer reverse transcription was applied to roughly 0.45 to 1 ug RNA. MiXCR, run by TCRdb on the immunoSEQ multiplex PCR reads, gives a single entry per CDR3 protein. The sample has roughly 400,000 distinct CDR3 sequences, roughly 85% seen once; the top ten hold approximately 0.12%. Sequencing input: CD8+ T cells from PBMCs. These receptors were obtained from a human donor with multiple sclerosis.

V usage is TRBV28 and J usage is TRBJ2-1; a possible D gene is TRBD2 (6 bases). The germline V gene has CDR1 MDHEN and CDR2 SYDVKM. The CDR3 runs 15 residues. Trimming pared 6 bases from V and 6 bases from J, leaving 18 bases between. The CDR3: CASSAGLNAFNEQFF. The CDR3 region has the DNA TGTGCCAGCAGCGCGGGACTGAATGCCTTCAATGAGCAGTTCTTC. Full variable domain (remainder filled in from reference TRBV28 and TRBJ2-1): DVKVTQSSRYLVKRTGEKVFLECVQDMDHENMFWYRQDPGLGLRLIYFSYDVKMKEKGDIPEGYSVSREKKERFSLILESASTNQTSMYLCASSAGLNAFNEQFFGPGTRLTVL.

CDR3 DNA sequence: TGTGCCAGCAGGAACAGCGTTGAAGCTTTCTTT. This encodes CASRNSVEAFF. The chain is built from TRBV7-9 and TRBJ1-1; the D is unclear. V gave up 6 bases and J gave up 7 bases, with 9 bases separating them. This CDR3 comprises 11 residues. The germline CDR1 and CDR2 sequences are SEHNR and FQNEAQ (reference sequence).

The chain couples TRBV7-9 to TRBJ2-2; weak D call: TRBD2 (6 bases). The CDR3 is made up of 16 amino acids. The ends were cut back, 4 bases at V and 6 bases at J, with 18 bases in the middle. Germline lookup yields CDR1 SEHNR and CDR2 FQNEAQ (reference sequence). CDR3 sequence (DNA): TGTGCCAGCAGCTCTTCAACGGGAGAAGGGGCCGGGGAGCTGTTTTTT. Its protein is CASSSSTGEGAGELFF.

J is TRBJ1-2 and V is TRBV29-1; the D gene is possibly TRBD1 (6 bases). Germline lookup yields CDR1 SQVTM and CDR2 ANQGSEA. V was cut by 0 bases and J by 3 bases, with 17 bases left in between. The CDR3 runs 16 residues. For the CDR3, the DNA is TGCAGCGTTGAAGATCTTCAGGGACCAGGGGACTATGGCTACACCTTC. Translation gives CSVEDLQGPGDYGYTF. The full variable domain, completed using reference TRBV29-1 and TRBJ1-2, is SAVISQKPSRDICQRGTSLTIQCQVDSQVTMMFWYRQQPGQSLTLIATANQGSEATYESGFVIDKFPISRPNLTFSTLTVSNMSPEDSSIYLCSVEDLQGPGDYGYTFGSGTRLTVV.

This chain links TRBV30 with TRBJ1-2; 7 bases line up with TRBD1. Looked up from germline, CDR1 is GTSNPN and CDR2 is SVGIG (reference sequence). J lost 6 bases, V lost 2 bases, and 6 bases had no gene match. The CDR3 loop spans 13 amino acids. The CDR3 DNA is TGTGCCTGGAGTCCGACAGGGACTGATGGCTACACCTTC. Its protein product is CAWSPTGTDGYTF.

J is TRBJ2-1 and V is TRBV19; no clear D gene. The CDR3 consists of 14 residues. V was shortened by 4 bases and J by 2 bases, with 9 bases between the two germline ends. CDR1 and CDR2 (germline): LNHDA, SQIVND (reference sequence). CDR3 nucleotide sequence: TGTGCCAGTAGTACCGGGTACACCTACAATGAGCAGTTCTTC. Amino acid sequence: CASSTGYTYNEQFF.

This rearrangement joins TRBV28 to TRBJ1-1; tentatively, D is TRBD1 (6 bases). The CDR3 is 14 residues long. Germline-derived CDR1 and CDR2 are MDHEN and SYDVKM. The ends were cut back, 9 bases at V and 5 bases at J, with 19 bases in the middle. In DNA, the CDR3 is TGTGCCAGTCTCGACAGGCAGGGCTGGACTGAAGCTTTCTTT. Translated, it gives CASLDRQGWTEAFF.

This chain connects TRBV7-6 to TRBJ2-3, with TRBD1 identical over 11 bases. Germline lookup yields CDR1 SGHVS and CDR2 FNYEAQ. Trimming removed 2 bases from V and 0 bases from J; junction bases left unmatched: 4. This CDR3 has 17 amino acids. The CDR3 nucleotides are TGTGCCAGCAGCTTACCCGGGACAGGGGGTAGCACAGATACGCAGTATTTT. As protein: CASSLPGTGGSTDTQYF.

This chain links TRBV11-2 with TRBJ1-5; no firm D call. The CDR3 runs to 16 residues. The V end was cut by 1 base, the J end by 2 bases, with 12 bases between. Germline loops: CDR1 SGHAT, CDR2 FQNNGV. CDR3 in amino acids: CASSLAGGVGNQPQHF. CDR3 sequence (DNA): TGTGCCAGCAGCTTAGCAGGCGGAGTCGGCAATCAGCCCCAGCATTTT.